These 3 T cell receptor beta chains came from one sample sequenced in a study of CD8+CD57+ T cells in acquired aplastic anemia. CDR3 and TCR beta VDJ profiling relied on genomic DNA as the template. TCRdb called the reads again in MiXCR, with one record for every CDR3 protein. The table has some 150,000 distinct CDR3 sequences, roughly 49% seen once; the top ten hold roughly 12%. Patients chosen for sequencing had shown CD8+CD57+ cell expansion by flow cytometry. Sequencing was carried out using sorted CD4+, CD8+, or CD8+CD57+ T cells (not recorded which) from PBMCs. The receptors were gathered from a human donor with aplastic anemia.

In its sample, this clonotype was seen once. This rearrangement joins TRBV24-1 to TRBJ1-1; the D gene is possibly TRBD1 (6 bases). The germline V and J ends were trimmed by 3 bases and 9 bases, with 10 bases remaining between them. This CDR3 comprises 12 residues. CDR1 is KGHDR and CDR2 is SFDVKD in the germline V gene. CDR3 DNA: TGTGCCACCAGTGATCTACAGGGAAAAGCTTTCTTT. Protein product: CATSDLQGKAFF.

This clonotype was picked up many times. The chain recombines TRBV11-1 with TRBJ1-2, with unresolved D. This CDR3 has 16 residues. Trimming shortened V by 2 bases and J by 0 bases, and 13 bases separated the two germline ends. The germline V gene encodes CDR1 SGHAT and CDR2 FQDESV (reference sequence). The CDR3 sequence is CASSLLNTQANYGYTF. The DNA for the CDR3 is TGTGCCAGCAGCTTATTGAACACCCAAGCTAACTATGGCTACACCTTC.

The rearrangement links TRBV15 to TRBJ1-1, with TRBD1 as a possible D gene (5 bases). Per the germline V gene, CDR1 is LNHNV and CDR2 is YYDKDF (reference sequence). The CDR3 runs to 15 residues. Between the trimmed V and J ends, which lost 3 bases and 1 base, there was a span of 12 bases. This chain's CDR3 is CATSSPRDWNTEAFF. The CDR3 DNA sequence: TGTGCCACCAGCAGCCCGCGGGACTGGAACACTGAAGCTTTCTTT.